The T cell receptor (beta chain) described here comes from a study of siplizumab effects on memory and regulatory T cells. Findings of the study overall: Alloreactive sequences that could be traced to unstimulated CD4+ memory cells showed a significant reduction under siplizumab. In unstimulated cells, naive T cells appeared more diverse than memory T cells and seemed major alloresponse contributors. With siplizumab, Treg-derived clones averaged about 69% of mappable alloreactive CD4+ clones, versus approximately 27% in controls. Confirmation that proliferating Tregs from siplizumab cultures had suppressive function was not obtained.

The protocol was immunoSEQ multiplex PCR, while the TCRdb copy is restricted to in-frame clones and leaves out a portion. The sample holds 90,000 to 150,000 clones; roughly 93% are singletons and the top ten take over 0.15%. A remark on this clone: The antigen is unknown.

Unmatched junction bases numbered 8, after V lost 4 bases and J lost 2 bases. CDR1 is MNHEY, CDR2 SVGAGI, per germline. The CDR3 spans 15 residues. This chain links TRBV6-5 with TRBJ2-7; 7 nucleotides line up with TRBD2. The TCR originated in a human donor in good health. The source material was non-Treg CD4+ T cells sorted from blood. The CDR3, as DNA: TGTGCCAGCAGTTGGGTAGCGGGTTCTACCTACGAGCAGTACTTC. Its translation: CASSWVAGSTYEQYF.